Below, 5 T cell receptor beta chains from the same sample are listed, as sequenced in a study of CD4 T cells in relation to SARS-CoV-2 and coronaviruses. Their recognized antigens are unknown. Some clones are missing from TCRdb's copy, which holds only in-frame ones; the method was immunoSEQ multiplex PCR. Among around 31,000 clones, about four fifths were seen once, and the ten largest hold 3% to 4%. Sequencing input: memory CD4+ T cells from PBMCs, cultured in vitro. All receptors derive from an adult with COVID-19.

The V gene is TRBV27, the J gene TRBJ2-3; the match to TRBD1 covers 8 bases. V lost 6 bases and J lost 4; bases outside the gene matches: 3. Germline V gene data show CDR1 as MNHEY and CDR2 as SMNVEV (reference sequence). The CDR3 runs to 13 residues. Here the CDR3 DNA reads TGTGCCAGCAGAGGACAGGGATCAGATACGCAGTATTTT. Translating it yields CASRGQGSDTQYF.

The chain has TRBV4-1 and TRBJ2-4, with D tentatively TRBD2 (6 bases). CDR3 length equals 13 residues. In germline, CDR1 is MGHRA, CDR2 YSYEKL. Deletions cut 1 base from V and 11 bases from J, with 12 bases between. The CDR3 is CASSQVGTPVQYF. CDR3 DNA sequence: TGCGCCAGCAGCCAAGTTGGGACTCCAGTTCAGTACTTC.

A few counts support this clone. J is TRBJ2-7 and V is TRBV30; D may be TRBD1 (6 bases). The V gene lost 3 bases and the J gene lost 7 bases, with 13 bases spanning the gap. The germline CDR1 and CDR2 sequences are GTSNPN and SVGIG (reference sequence). CDR3 length: 12 residues. Written as DNA, the CDR3 is TGTGCCTGGAGAGGAAGGGGGTGGGAGCAGTACTTC. Translated: CAWRGRGWEQYF.

The J gene is TRBJ1-5, the V gene TRBV18; D remains ambiguous. CDR1 and CDR2 from the germline V gene are KGHSH and LQKENI. The ends were cut back, 3 bases at V and 4 bases at J, with 7 bases in the middle. The CDR3 consists of 13 residues. The CDR3 protein is CASSPMANQPQHF. The CDR3 bases are TGTGCCAGCTCACCCATGGCAAATCAGCCCCAGCATTTT.

The chain is built from TRBV9 and TRBJ2-5; maybe TRBD2 (5 bases). V was cut by 1 base and J by 2 bases, with 6 bases left in between. The CDR3 loop spans 13 amino acids. CDR1 is SGDLS and CDR2 is YYNGEE in the germline V gene. The chain's CDR3 is CASSVTGQETQYF. CDR3 bases: TGTGCCAGCAGCGTAACGGGACAAGAGACCCAGTACTTC.